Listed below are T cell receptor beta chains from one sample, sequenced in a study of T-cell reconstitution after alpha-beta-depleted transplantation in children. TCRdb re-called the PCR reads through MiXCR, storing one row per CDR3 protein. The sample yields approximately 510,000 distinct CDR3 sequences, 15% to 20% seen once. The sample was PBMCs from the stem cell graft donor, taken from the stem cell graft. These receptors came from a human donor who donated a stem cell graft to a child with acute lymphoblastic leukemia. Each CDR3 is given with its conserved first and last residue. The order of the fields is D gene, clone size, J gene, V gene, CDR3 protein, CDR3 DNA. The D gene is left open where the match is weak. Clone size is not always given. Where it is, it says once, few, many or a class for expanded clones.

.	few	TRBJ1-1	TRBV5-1	CASSPPTGSTSEAFF	TGCGCCAGCAGCCCCCCGACAGGTTCTACGTCTGAAGCTTTCTTT
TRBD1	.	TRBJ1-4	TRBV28	CASRLQGFQGNEKLFF	TGTGCCAGCAGATTACAGGGGTTTCAGGGGAATGAAAAACTGTTTTTT
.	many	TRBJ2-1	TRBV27	CASSSTLSSYNEQFF	TGTGCCAGCAGTTCCACCCTGAGCTCCTACAATGAGCAGTTCTTC
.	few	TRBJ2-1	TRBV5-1	CASSFWGESDNEQFF	TGCGCCAGCAGCTTTTGGGGAGAAAGCGACAATGAGCAGTTCTTC
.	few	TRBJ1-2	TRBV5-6	CASSLADAFGVRGYTF	TGTGCCAGCAGCTTGGCCGACGCATTTGGGGTGCGCGGCTACACCTTC
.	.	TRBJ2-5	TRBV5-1	CASSLFDRPETQYF	TGCGCCAGCAGCTTGTTCGACCGTCCAGAGACCCAGTACTTC
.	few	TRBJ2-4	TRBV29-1	CSVFRGGAKNIQYF	TGCAGCGTTTTCAGGGGCGGCGCCAAAAACATTCAGTACTTC
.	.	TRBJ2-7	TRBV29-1	CSVCNSNLAYEQYF	TGCAGCGTTTGCAACTCCAATTTAGCCTACGAGCAGTACTTC
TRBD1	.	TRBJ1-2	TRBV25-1	CASSERGQVKSLGYGYTF	TGTGCCAGCAGTGAGAGGGGGCAGGTGAAAAGTTTGGGGTATGGCTACACCTTC
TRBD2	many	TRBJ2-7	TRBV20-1	CSARAAGGLGYEQYF	TGCAGTGCTAGAGCTGCGGGAGGATTGGGCTACGAGCAGTACTTC
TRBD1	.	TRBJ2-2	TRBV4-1	CASSQGTGKGRNPLWGELFF	TGCGCCAGCAGCCAAGGGACAGGGAAAGGTCGGAACCCGTTATGGGGGGAGCTGTTTTTT
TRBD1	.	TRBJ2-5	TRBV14	CASSQDWDSSSQETQYF	TGTGCCAGCAGCCAAGATTGGGACAGCTCCTCACAAGAGACCCAGTACTTC
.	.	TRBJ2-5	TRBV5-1	CASSSGSFSTQYF	TGCGCCAGCAGCTCCGGGTCGTTTTCTACCCAGTACTTC
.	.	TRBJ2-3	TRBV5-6	CASSWDTDTHYF	TGTGCCAGCAGCTGGGACACAGATACGCACTATTTT
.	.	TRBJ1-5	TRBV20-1	CSARVEGTSNQPQHF	TGCAGTGCTAGGGTGGAGGGAACTAGCAATCAGCCCCAGCATTTT
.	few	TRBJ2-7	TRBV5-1	CASSLEWGPNHEQYF	TGCGCCAGCAGCTTGGAATGGGGACCGAACCACGAGCAGTACTTC
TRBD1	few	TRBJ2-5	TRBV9	CASSPGGQGSQETQYF	TGTGCCAGCAGCCCAGGGGGACAGGGGTCCCAAGAGACCCAGTACTTC
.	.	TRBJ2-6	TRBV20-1	CSAREGSSGANVLTF	TGCAGTGCTAGAGAGGGTAGCTCTGGGGCCAACGTCCTGACTTTC
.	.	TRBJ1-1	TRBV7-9	CASSPDQGRDTEAFF	TGTGCCAGCAGCCCCGACCAGGGGAGGGACACTGAAGCTTTCTTT
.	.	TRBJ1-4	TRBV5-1	CASSLGESWGSDEKLFF	TGCGCCAGCAGCTTGGGGGAGTCGTGGGGAAGTGATGAAAAACTGTTTTTT
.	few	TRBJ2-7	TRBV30	CAWRSRSNSYEQYF	TGTGCCTGGAGATCCAGAAGTAACTCCTACGAGCAGTACTTC
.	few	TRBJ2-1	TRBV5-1	CASSFPSAHEQFF	TGCGCCAGCAGCTTCCCTAGCGCCCATGAGCAGTTCTTC
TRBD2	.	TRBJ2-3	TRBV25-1	CASSDPVGGRELFTDTQYF	TGTGCCAGCAGTGACCCTGTTGGCGGGAGGGAACTCTTCACAGATACGCAGTATTTT
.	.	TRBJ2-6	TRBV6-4	CASSDSTVSSGANVLTF	TGTGCCAGCAGTGACTCGACAGTTTCCTCTGGGGCCAACGTCCTGACTTTC
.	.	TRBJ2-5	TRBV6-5	CASERDGTQYF	TGTGCCAGCGAGCGAGACGGGACCCAGTACTTC
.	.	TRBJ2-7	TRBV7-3	CASSLGRESYEQYF	TGTGCCAGCAGCTTAGGCAGGGAATCCTACGAGCAGTACTTC
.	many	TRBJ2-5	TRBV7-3	CASSLNGRKETQYF	TGTGCCAGCAGCTTAAATGGCAGGAAAGAGACCCAGTACTTC
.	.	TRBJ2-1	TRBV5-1	CASSFLLRLNEQFF	TGCGCCAGCAGTTTTTTACTACGGCTCAATGAGCAGTTCTTC
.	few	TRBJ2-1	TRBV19	CASSIFDEVPEQFF	TGTGCCAGTAGTATATTCGATGAAGTGCCTGAGCAGTTCTTC
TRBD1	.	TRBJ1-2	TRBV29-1	CSVEGQGNYGYTF	TGCAGCGTTGAGGGACAGGGTAACTATGGCTACACCTTC
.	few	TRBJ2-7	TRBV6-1	CASRPVQSVSYEQYF	TGTGCCAGCAGGCCGGTACAGTCAGTTTCCTACGAGCAGTACTTC
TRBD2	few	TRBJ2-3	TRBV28	CASRARTSGSTDTQYF	TGTGCCAGCAGAGCACGGACTAGCGGCAGCACAGATACGCAGTATTTT
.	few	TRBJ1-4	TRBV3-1	CASSQESSPPFF	TGTGCCAGCAGCCAAGAGTCTTCTCCCCCGTTTTTT
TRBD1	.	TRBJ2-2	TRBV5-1	CASSPSDRGGGELFF	TGCGCCAGCAGCCCCTCCGACAGGGGCGGCGGGGAGCTGTTTTTT
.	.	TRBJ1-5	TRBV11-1	CASSLPAGWTGDSNQPQHF	TGTGCCAGCAGCTTACCGGCAGGGTGGACTGGCGACAGCAATCAGCCCCAGCATTTT
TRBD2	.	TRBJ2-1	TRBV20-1	CLTGLAGGGEQFF	TGCTTGACTGGGCTAGCGGGAGGAGGTGAGCAGTTCTTC
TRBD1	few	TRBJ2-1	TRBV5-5	CASSFGTGNPNEQFF	TGTGCCAGCAGCTTCGGGACAGGGAACCCCAATGAGCAGTTCTTC
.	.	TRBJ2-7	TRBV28	CASRGRESYEQYF	TGTGCCAGCAGAGGCAGGGAATCCTACGAGCAGTACTTC
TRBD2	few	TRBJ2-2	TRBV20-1	CSARLAGVGNTGELFF	TGCAGTGCTAGACTAGCGGGAGTGGGGAACACCGGGGAGCTGTTTTTT
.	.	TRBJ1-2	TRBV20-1	CSAPDDTNYGYTF	TGCAGTGCCCCGGACGACACTAACTATGGCTACACCTTC
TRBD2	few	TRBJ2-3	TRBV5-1	CASSLVRSGGTTRYTQYF	TGCGCCAGCAGCTTGGTTCGCTCGGGAGGGACTACAAGGTATACGCAGTATTTT
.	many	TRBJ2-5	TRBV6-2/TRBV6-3	CASSYGVLQGTQETQYF	TGTGCCAGCAGTTACGGGGTTTTGCAGGGGACTCAAGAGACCCAGTACTTC
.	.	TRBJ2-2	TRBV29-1	CSVEGQNTGELFF	TGCAGCGTTGAAGGACAGAACACCGGGGAGCTGTTTTTT
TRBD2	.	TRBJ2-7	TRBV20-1	CSARETSPEQYF	TGCAGTGCTAGAGAGACTAGCCCCGAGCAGTACTTC
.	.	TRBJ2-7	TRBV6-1	CASSEIGDWIYEQYF	TGTGCCAGCAGTGAAATAGGGGACTGGATCTACGAGCAGTACTTC
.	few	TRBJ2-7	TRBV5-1	CASSSPSHEQYF	TGCGCCAGCAGCTCCCCCTCCCACGAGCAGTACTTC
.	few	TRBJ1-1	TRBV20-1	CSVPPEGLDLNTEAFF	TGCAGTGTCCCCCCCGAAGGGTTGGATTTGAACACTGAAGCTTTCTTT
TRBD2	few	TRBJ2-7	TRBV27	CASSFGSGGVYEQYF	TGTGCCAGCAGTTTTGGGTCGGGAGGGGTCTACGAGCAGTACTTC
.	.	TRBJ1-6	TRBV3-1	CASRPGSYNSPLHF	TGTGCCAGCAGGCCAGGCTCCTATAATTCACCCCTCCACTTT
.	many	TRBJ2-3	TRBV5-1	CASSLQGTDTQYF	TGCGCCAGCAGCTTGCAAGGCACAGATACGCAGTATTTT
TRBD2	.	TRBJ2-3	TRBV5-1	CASSLGPSGSGTDTQYF	TGCGCCAGCAGCTTGGGGCCTAGCGGGAGTGGTACGGATACGCAGTATTTT
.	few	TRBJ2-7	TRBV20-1	CSARRKWAGTYEQYF	TGCAGTGCTAGAAGAAAATGGGCCGGCACCTACGAGCAGTACTTC
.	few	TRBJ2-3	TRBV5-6	CASSITLGVAADTQYF	TGTGCCAGCAGCATTACATTAGGGGTTGCCGCAGATACGCAGTATTTT
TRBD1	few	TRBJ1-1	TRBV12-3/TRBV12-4	CASRQTGGTEAFF	TGTGCCAGCAGACAAACAGGGGGCACTGAAGCTTTCTTT
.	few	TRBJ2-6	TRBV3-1	CASKLGPSGANVLTF	TGTGCCAGCAAGCTTGGACCGTCTGGGGCCAACGTCCTGACTTTC
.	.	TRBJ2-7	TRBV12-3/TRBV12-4	CASSLHKGVYEQYF	TGTGCCAGCAGCCTACACAAAGGCGTGTACGAGCAGTACTTC
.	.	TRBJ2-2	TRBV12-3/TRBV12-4	CASSLRQGRSPTPGELFF	TGTGCCAGCAGTTTACGGCAGGGGAGGTCCCCAACACCCGGGGAGCTGTTTTTT
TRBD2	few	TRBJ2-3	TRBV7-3	CASSLTLAGMGTQYF	TGTGCCAGCAGCTTAACTCTAGCGGGTATGGGTACGCAGTATTTT
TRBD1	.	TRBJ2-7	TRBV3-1	CASSQDFQTGEPYEQYF	TGTGCCAGCAGCCAAGATTTCCAAACAGGGGAGCCCTACGAGCAGTACTTC
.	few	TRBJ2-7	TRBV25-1	CASSGRSSYEQYF	TGTGCCAGCAGTGGGAGGAGCTCCTACGAGCAGTACTTC